One and the same sample provided the 20 T cell receptor beta chains below, sequenced in a study of T cell responses to AZD1222 COVID-19 vaccine. Some clones are missing from TCRdb's copy, which holds only in-frame ones; the method was immunoSEQ multiplex PCR. Of 200,000 or so clones listed, roughly 91% are singletons. The source was peripheral blood, collected on day 0 of MenACWY control vaccination. Every receptor here comes from an adult in good health.

This clone was counted a single time. The rearrangement uses TRBV5-4 and TRBJ1-2; a weak D match, TRBD1 (5 bases). Per germline, CDR1 SGHNT and CDR2 YYREEE (reference sequence). This CDR3 has 14 amino acids. The V end was cut by 4 bases, the J end by 5 bases, with 15 bases between. CDR3 DNA sequence: TGTGCCAGCAGCGATGGGGCAGAGCGGTATGGCTACACCTTC. Protein sequence: CASSDGAERYGYTF.

This chain connects TRBV9 to TRBJ1-6; TRBD1 matches 7 bases. V was clipped by 4 bases and J by 5 bases; unmatched bases: 9. Germline values: CDR1 SGDLS, CDR2 YYNGEE. The CDR3 loop spans 16 amino acids. Here the CDR3 reads CASSLRTGRDNSPLHF. The CDR3, as DNA: TGTGCCAGCAGCCTCCGGACAGGAAGAGATAATTCACCCCTCCACTTT. The variable domain in full, with the rest retrieved from reference TRBV9 and TRBJ1-6, is DSGVTQTPKHLITATGQRVTLRCSPRSGDLSVYWYQQSLDQGLQFLIQYYNGEERAKGNILERFSAQQFPDLHSELNLSSLELGDSALYFCASSLRTGRDNSPLHFGNGTRLTVT.

The genes are TRBV6-2 or TRBV6-3 and TRBJ2-5; 14 nucleotides align to TRBD2. Germline CDR1 is MNHEY and CDR2 is SVGEGT. J lost 1 base, V lost 6 bases, and 7 bases had no gene match. The CDR3 is 17 residues long. The CDR3 DNA reads TGTGCCAGCAGCCGGACTAGCGGGGGGCAACTCCAAGAGACCCAGTACTTC. Translation gives CASSRTSGGQLQETQYF.

V is TRBV2 and J is TRBJ1-3; no reliable D call. Germline values: CDR1 SNHLY, CDR2 FYNNEI. The V and J ends lost 6 bases and 0 bases respectively, with 12 bases between them. This CDR3 has 15 amino acids. The CDR3 DNA reads TGTGCCAGCAGCTTGGGCAGCAACTCTGGAAACACCATATATTTT. Translation gives CASSLGSNSGNTIYF.

This clone was seen once. The genes are TRBV11-3 and TRBJ2-7; no clear D. The CDR3 totals 16 residues. V shed 3 bases and J shed 6 bases, with 21 bases lying between them. Germline V gives CDR1 SGHNT, CDR2 YENEEA. The CDR3 loop reads CASSLAVGGRSTEQYF. The DNA of the CDR3 is TGTGCCAGCAGCTTGGCGGTCGGCGGACGTAGCACCGAGCAGTACTTC.

The rearrangement links TRBV28 to TRBJ1-5; 7 nucleotides align to TRBD1. Germline CDR1 and CDR2: MDHEN and SYDVKM. CDR3 length: 14 residues. J was trimmed by 3 bases and V by 6 bases; bases with no gene match: 5. The CDR3 DNA is TGTGCCAGCAGACCCGGGACAGTCAATCAGCCCCAGCATTTT. Amino acids: CASRPGTVNQPQHF. Looking up the rest from reference TRBV28 and TRBJ1-5 gives the full variable domain: DVKVTQSSRYLVKRTGEKVFLECVQDMDHENMFWYRQDPGLGLRLIYFSYDVKMKEKGDIPEGYSVSREKKERFSLILESASTNQTSMYLCASRPGTVNQPQHFGDGTRLSIL.

This chain uses TRBV19 with TRBJ2-5; TRBD1 matches 10 bases. Germline V lookup: CDR1 LNHDA, CDR2 SQIVND (reference sequence). The CDR3 is 14 residues long. The J segment lost 5 bases and the V segment lost 5 bases, leaving 5 bases of the junction unmatched. This CDR3 reads CASSDRGRWETQYF. DNA for the CDR3: TGTGCCAGTAGTGACAGGGGGCGCTGGGAGACCCAGTACTTC. The entire variable domain, with the rest obtained from reference TRBV19 and TRBJ2-5, is as follows: DGGITQSPKYLFRKEGQNVTLSCEQNLNHDAMYWYRQDPGQGLRLIYYSQIVNDFQKGDIAEGYSVSREKKESFPLTVTSAQKNPTAFYLCASSDRGRWETQYFGPGTRLLVL.

The genes are TRBV10-3 and TRBJ1-2, with D possibly matching TRBD1 (6 bases). Germline values: CDR1 ENHRY, CDR2 SYGVKD. Trimming took off 10 bases at V and 0 bases at J, with 12 bases between the two ends. CDR3 length equals 13 residues. CDR3 residues: CATAGAANYGYTF. DNA of the CDR3: TGTGCCACCGCAGGGGCCGCTAACTATGGCTACACCTTC.

The chain is built from TRBV25-1 and TRBJ1-6; D unresolved. With 8 bases removed from V and 3 bases from J, the gap between germline ends came to 11 bases. Germline loops: CDR1 MGHDK, CDR2 SYGVNS. The CDR3 totals 14 residues. In DNA, the CDR3 is TGTGCCAGCCACGCTAGAAACTATAATTCACCCCTCCACTTT. The encoded protein is CASHARNYNSPLHF.

The chain employs TRBV6-5 and TRBJ1-1; D unclear. The CDR3 has 13 residues. Trimming shortened V by 7 bases and J by 7 bases, and 16 bases separated the two germline ends. Germline values: CDR1 MNHEY, CDR2 SVGAGI. The CDR3 reads CASKPVNVGEAFF. CDR3 nucleotide sequence: TGTGCCAGCAAGCCGGTTAATGTAGGTGAAGCTTTCTTT.

This rearrangement joins TRBV27 to TRBJ1-5; D gene ambiguous. CDR1 and CDR2 (germline): MNHEY, SMNVEV (reference sequence). V was clipped by 6 bases and J by 0 bases, with 9 bases between them. This CDR3 is built from 14 residues. CDR3 protein: CASRADYSNQPQHF. The CDR3, as DNA: TGTGCCAGCAGGGCCGATTATAGCAATCAGCCCCAGCATTTT.

This chain links TRBV28 with TRBJ1-3; 8 bases map to TRBD1. CDR3 length equals 16 residues. Trimming took 6 bases from V and 3 from J; bases not matched to a gene: 10. Germline V gene lookup returns CDR1 MDHEN and CDR2 SYDVKM. The CDR3 sequence is CASSFQGAVYGNTIYF. The CDR3 coding sequence is TGTGCCAGCAGCTTTCAGGGGGCGGTTTATGGAAACACCATATATTTT. Full variable domain (outside the CDR3, taken from reference TRBV28 and TRBJ1-3): DVKVTQSSRYLVKRTGEKVFLECVQDMDHENMFWYRQDPGLGLRLIYFSYDVKMKEKGDIPEGYSVSREKKERFSLILESASTNQTSMYLCASSFQGAVYGNTIYFGEGSWLTVV.

The chain joins TRBV2 to TRBJ1-2, with D uncertain. V dropped 6 bases and J dropped 0 bases, with 14 bases sitting between them. Germline assignment: CDR1 SNHLY and CDR2 FYNNEI. CDR3 length: 15 residues. The DNA for the CDR3 is TGTGCCAGCAGAGCCACCGGGATTTCTAACTATGGCTACACCTTC. Its translation: CASRATGISNYGYTF.

This sequence joins TRBV7-6 and TRBJ2-3; tentative D call: TRBD1 (6 bases). Deletions cut 2 bases from V and 0 bases from J, with 9 bases between. Per the germline V gene, CDR1 is SGHVS and CDR2 is FNYEAQ. The CDR3 sequence is 15 residues long. CDR3 protein: CASSLRGYSTDTQYF. CDR3 nucleotides: TGTGCCAGCAGCTTAAGGGGGTACAGCACAGATACGCAGTATTTT.

The chain recombines TRBV7-9 with TRBJ2-1; D remains unclear. Germline CDR1 is SEHNR and CDR2 is FQNEAQ (reference sequence). The CDR3 length is 15 residues. V lost 4 bases to trimming and J lost 0 bases, with 10 bases between them. The DNA for the CDR3 is TGTGCCAGCAGCTCTGGAATTACCTCCTACAATGAGCAGTTCTTC. Residues: CASSSGITSYNEQFF.

This chain links TRBV7-9 with TRBJ1-4; a possible D gene is TRBD1 (6 bases). The length of the CDR3 is 13 residues. CDR1 is SEHNR and CDR2 is FQNEAQ in the germline V gene (reference sequence). Trimming cost V 5 bases and J 8 bases, with 12 bases left between them. CDR3 protein: CASSRGQTEKLFF. DNA of the CDR3: TGTGCCAGCAGCCGAGGACAGACCGAAAAACTGTTTTTT.

This chain connects TRBV6-2 or TRBV6-3 to TRBJ1-6; D not certain. This CDR3 is 15 amino acids long. The V gene's germline CDR1 is MNHEY and CDR2 SVGEGT. V lost 6 bases, J lost 7 bases, and 16 bases lay in between. The CDR3 coding sequence is TGTGCCAGCAGCGACGGACGGAGGCGAAATTCACCCCTCCACTTT. Translating gives CASSDGRRRNSPLHF.

This clone was found once. The chain combines TRBV28 with TRBJ1-2; 8 bases are shared with TRBD1. CDR3 length: 15 amino acids. J gave up 4 bases and V 3 bases, and 7 bases lay outside the gene matches. Germline CDR1 is MDHEN and CDR2 is SYDVKM. CDR3 DNA sequence: TGTGCCAGCAGTTTGGCCCATACAGGGGGCTATGGCTACACCTTC. Residues: CASSLAHTGGYGYTF.

The chain joins TRBV7-9 to TRBJ2-7; D perhaps matches TRBD2 (6 bases). The V and J ends lost 5 bases and 1 base respectively, with 12 bases between them. Per germline, CDR1 SEHNR and CDR2 FQNEAQ (reference sequence). The CDR3 sequence is 14 residues long. The CDR3 coding sequence is TGTGCCAGCAGCCTCCCGGCGGGATCCTACGAGCAGTACTTC. Its protein product is CASSLPAGSYEQYF. Based on the CDR3 plus reference TRBV7-9 and TRBJ2-7, the full variable domain is DTGVSQNPRHKITKRGQNVTFRCDPISEHNRLYWYRQTLGQGPEFLTYFQNEAQLEKSRLLSDRFSAERPKGSFSTLEIQRTEQGDSAMYLCASSLPAGSYEQYFGPGTRLTVT.

V gene TRBV5-6 combines with J gene TRBJ1-5; no definite D call. V lost 6 bases to trimming and J lost 1 base, with 11 bases between them. CDR1 is SGHDT, CDR2 YYEEEE, per germline. The CDR3 spans 14 residues. The CDR3 sequence is CASTRRRSNQPQHF. The DNA for the CDR3 is TGTGCCAGCACCCGTCGGAGGAGCAATCAGCCCCAGCATTTT.